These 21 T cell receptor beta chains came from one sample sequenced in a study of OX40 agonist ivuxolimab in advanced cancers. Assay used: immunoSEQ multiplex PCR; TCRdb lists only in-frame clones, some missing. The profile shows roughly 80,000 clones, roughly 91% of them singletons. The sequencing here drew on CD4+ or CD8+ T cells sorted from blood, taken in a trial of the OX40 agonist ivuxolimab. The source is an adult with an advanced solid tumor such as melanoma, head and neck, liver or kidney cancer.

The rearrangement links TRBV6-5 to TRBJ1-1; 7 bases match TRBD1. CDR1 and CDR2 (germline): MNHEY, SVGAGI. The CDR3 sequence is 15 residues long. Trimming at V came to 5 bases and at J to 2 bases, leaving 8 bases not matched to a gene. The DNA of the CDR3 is TGTGCCAGCAGTGCCCGACAGGGTGGAAACACTGAAGCTTTCTTT. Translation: CASSARQGGNTEAFF.

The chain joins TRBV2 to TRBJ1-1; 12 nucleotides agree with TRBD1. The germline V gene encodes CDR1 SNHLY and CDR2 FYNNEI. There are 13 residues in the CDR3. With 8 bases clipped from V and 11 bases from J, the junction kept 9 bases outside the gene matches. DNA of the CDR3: TGTGCCAGCGCCTGGGGACAGGGGGCGGTCGCTTTCTTT. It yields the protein CASAWGQGAVAFF.

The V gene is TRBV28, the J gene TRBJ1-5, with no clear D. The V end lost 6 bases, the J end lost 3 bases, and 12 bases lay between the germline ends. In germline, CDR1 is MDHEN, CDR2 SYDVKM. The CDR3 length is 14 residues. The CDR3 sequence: CASRLGQNNQPQHF. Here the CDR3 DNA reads TGTGCCAGCAGATTGGGCCAGAACAATCAGCCCCAGCATTTT.

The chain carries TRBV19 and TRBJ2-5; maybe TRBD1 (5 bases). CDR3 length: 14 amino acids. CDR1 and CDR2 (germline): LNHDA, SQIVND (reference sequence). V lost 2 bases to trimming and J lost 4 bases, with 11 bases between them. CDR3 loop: CASSISGQRETQYF. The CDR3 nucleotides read TGTGCCAGTAGTATATCTGGACAAAGAGAGACCCAGTACTTC.

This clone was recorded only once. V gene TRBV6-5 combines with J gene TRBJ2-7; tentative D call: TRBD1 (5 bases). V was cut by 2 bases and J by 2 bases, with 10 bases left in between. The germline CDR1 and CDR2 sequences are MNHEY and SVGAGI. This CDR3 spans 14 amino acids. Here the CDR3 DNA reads TGTGCCAGCAGTTACGGACCAGGGACCTACGAGCAGTACTTC. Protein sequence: CASSYGPGTYEQYF.

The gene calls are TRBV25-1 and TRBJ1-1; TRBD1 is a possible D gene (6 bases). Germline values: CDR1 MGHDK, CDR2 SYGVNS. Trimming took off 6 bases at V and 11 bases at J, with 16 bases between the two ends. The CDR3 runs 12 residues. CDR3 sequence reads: CASRTPRGGAFF. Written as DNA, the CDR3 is TGTGCCAGCAGGACCCCCAGGGGAGGTGCTTTCTTT.

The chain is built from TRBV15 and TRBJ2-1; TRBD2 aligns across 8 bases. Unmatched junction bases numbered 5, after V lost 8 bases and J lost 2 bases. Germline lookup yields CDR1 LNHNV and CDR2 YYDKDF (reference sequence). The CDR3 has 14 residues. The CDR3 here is CATGSGDTYNEQFF. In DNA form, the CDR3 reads TGTGCCACCGGTAGCGGGGATACCTACAATGAGCAGTTCTTC.

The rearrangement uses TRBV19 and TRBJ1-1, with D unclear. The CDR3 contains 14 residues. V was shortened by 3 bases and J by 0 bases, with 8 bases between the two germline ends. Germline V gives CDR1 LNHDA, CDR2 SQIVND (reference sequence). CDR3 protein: CASSIRVLNTEAFF. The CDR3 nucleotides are TGTGCCAGTAGTATTAGGGTCCTGAACACTGAAGCTTTCTTT. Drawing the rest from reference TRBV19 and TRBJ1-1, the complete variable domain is DGGITQSPKYLFRKEGQNVTLSCEQNLNHDAMYWYRQDPGQGLRLIYYSQIVNDFQKGDIAEGYSVSREKKESFPLTVTSAQKNPTAFYLCASSIRVLNTEAFFGQGTRLTVV.

The CDR3 nucleotides are TGTGCCAGTAGTACAGGGTCGGATGGCTACACCTTC. Protein product: CASSTGSDGYTF. This chain connects TRBV19 to TRBJ1-2; maybe TRBD1 (5 bases). V was shortened by 4 bases and J by 6 bases, with 9 bases between the two germline ends. CDR3 size: 12 residues. Germline CDR1 LNHDA, CDR2 SQIVND (reference sequence).

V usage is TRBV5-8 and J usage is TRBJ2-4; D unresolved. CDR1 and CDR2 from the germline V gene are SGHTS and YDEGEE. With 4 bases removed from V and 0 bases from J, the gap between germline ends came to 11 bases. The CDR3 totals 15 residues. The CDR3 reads CASSEMGTAKNIQYF. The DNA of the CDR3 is TGTGCCAGCAGCGAAATGGGAACAGCCAAAAACATTCAGTACTTC.

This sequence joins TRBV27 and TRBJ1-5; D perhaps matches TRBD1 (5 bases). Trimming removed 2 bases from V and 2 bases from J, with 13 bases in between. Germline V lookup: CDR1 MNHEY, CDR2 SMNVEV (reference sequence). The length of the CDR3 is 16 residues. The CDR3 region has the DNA TGTGCCAGCAGTTTAGGAGGGGCTATCGGCAATCAGCCCCAGCATTTT. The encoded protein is CASSLGGAIGNQPQHF.

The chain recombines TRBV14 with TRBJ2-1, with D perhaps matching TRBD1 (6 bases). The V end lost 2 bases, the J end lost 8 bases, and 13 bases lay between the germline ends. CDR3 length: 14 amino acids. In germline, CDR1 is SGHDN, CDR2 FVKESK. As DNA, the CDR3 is TGTGCCAGCAGCCAACGACAGGATACAGATGAGCAGTTCTTC. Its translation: CASSQRQDTDEQFF.

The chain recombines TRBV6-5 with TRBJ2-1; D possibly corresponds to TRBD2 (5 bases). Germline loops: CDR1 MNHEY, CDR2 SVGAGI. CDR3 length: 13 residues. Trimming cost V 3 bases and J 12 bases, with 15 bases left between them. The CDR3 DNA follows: TGTGCCAGCAGTTATCGGTTTAGCGCCACGCAGTTCTTC. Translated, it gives CASSYRFSATQFF.

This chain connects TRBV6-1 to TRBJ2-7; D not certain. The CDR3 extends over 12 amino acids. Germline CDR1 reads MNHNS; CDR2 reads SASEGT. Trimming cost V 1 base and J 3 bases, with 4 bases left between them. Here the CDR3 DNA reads TGTGCCAGCAGTGAAGAGTTCTACGAGCAGTACGTC. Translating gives CASSEEFYEQYV.

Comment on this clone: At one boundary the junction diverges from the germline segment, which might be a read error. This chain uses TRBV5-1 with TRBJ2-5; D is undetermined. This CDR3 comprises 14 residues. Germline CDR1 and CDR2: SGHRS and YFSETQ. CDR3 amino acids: CASSLVPNQETQYF. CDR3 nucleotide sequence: TGCGCCAGCAGCTTGGTTCCAAACCAGGAGACCCAGTACTTC. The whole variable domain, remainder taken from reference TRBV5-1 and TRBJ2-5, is KAGVTQTPRYLIKTRGQQVTLSCSPISGHRSVSWYQQTPGQGLQFLFEYFSETQRNKGNFPGRFSGRQFSNSRSEMNVSTLELGDSALYLCASSLVPNQETQYFGPGTRLLVL.

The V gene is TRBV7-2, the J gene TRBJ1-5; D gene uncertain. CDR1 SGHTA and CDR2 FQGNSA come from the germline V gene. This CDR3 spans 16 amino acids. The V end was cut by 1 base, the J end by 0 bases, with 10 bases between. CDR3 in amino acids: CASSLGSPNSNQPQHF. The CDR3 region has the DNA TGTGCCAGCAGCTTAGGATCACCGAATAGCAATCAGCCCCAGCATTTT.

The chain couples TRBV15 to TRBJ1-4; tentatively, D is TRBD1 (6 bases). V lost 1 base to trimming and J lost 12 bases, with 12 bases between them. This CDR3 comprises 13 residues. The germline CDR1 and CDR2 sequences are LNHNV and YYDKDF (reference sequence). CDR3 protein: CATSRGVGGQLFF. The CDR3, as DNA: TGTGCCACCAGCAGAGGGGTGGGGGGCCAACTGTTTTTT.

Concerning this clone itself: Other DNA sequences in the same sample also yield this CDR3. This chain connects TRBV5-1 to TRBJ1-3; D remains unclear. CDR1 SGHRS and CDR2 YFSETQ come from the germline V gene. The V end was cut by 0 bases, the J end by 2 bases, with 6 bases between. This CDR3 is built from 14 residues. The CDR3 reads CASSLAGTGNTIYF. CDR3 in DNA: TGCGCCAGCAGCTTGGCCGGGACTGGAAACACCATATATTTT.

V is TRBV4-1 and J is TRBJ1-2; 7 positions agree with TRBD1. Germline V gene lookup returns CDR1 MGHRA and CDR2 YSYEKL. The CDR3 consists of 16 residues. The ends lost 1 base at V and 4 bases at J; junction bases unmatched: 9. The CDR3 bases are TGCGCCAGCAGCCAAGGCCAAGGGACAGTCGGCTATGGCTACACCTTC. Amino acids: CASSQGQGTVGYGYTF.

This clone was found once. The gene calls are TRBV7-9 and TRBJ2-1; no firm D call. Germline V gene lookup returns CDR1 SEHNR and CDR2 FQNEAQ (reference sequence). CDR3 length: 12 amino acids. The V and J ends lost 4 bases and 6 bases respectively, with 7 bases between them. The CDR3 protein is CASSWVSNEQFF. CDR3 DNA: TGTGCCAGCAGCTGGGTGAGCAATGAGCAGTTCTTC.

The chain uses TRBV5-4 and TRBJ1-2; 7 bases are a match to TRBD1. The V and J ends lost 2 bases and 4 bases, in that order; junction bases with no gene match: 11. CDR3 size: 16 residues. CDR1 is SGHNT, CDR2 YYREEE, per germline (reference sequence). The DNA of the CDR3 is TGTGCCAGCAGCTTTAAAAGCAGGGGGTCGGGCTATGGCTACACCTTC. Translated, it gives CASSFKSRGSGYGYTF.